A selection of T cell receptor beta chains follows, all from one sample in a study of T-cell memory formation after mild COVID-19. TCRdb re-called the 5' RACE reads with MiXCR, one entry per CDR3 protein. The table includes 300,000 to 350,000 distinct CDR3 sequences, roughly a fifth detected once. The sequencing input was PBMCs or a T cell subset sorted from them (not recorded which). The receptors shown here come from a man aged 18 to 29 who had mild COVID-19 (a few samples of this study predate the infection). Cell type and time point are not known. Both conserved end residues are part of each CDR3. D genes are given only for firm matches. A row's size may be missing; if present it is once, few, many or a size class.

V: TRBV7-2; J: TRBJ2-5; D: -; size: -; CDR3: CAISFLETQYF; DNA: TGTGCCATCAGTTTCCTTGAGACCCAGTACTTC
V: TRBV20-1; J: TRBJ2-7; D: -; size: -; CDR3: CSAVAAYEQYF; DNA: TGCAGTGCTGTAGCGGCCTACGAGCAGTACTTC
V: TRBV7-2; J: TRBJ2-5; D: -; size: -; CDR3: CASSLNRVETQYF; DNA: TGTGCCAGCAGCCTCAACAGGGTGGAGACCCAGTACTTC
V: TRBV19; J: TRBJ1-1; D: -; size: -; CDR3: CASSGYRAGNTEAFF; DNA: TGTGCCAGTAGTGGATACAGGGCGGGGAACACTGAAGCTTTCTTT
V: TRBV3-1; J: TRBJ2-5; D: TRBD2; size: few; CDR3: CASSQLAGAAAQETQYF; DNA: TGTGCCAGCAGCCAGTTAGCGGGGGCTGCCGCTCAAGAGACCCAGTACTTC
V: TRBV7-2; J: TRBJ2-7; D: -; size: few; CDR3: CASSFNGAYEQYF; DNA: TGTGCCAGCAGCTTTAACGGAGCCTACGAGCAGTACTTC
V: TRBV7-6; J: TRBJ1-5; D: -; size: few; CDR3: CASSLGYGNQPQHF; DNA: TGTGCCAGCAGCTTAGGGTACGGGAATCAGCCCCAGCATTTT
V: TRBV12-3/TRBV12-4; J: TRBJ1-1; D: -; size: -; CDR3: CASRWGRITEAFF; DNA: TGTGCCTCAAGATGGGGGCGAATCACTGAAGCTTTCTTT
V: TRBV12-3/TRBV12-4; J: TRBJ2-5; D: TRBD2; size: few; CDR3: CASSFAASGVEETQYF; DNA: TGTGCCAGCAGTTTTGCGGCTAGCGGGGTCGAAGAGACCCAGTACTTC
V: TRBV14; J: TRBJ1-4; D: -; size: -; CDR3: CASSYSNSNEKLFF; DNA: TGTGCCAGCAGTTACAGTAACTCTAATGAAAAACTGTTTTTT
V: TRBV5-7; J: TRBJ2-1; D: -; size: -; CDR3: CASPSWRANEQFF; DNA: TGTGCCAGCCCCTCGTGGCGGGCCAATGAGCAGTTCTTC
V: TRBV12-3/TRBV12-4; J: TRBJ2-3; D: TRBD2; size: few; CDR3: CASSLYLAGGNTQYF; DNA: TGTGCCAGCAGTCTATACCTAGCGGGGGGCAATACGCAGTATTTT
V: TRBV19; J: TRBJ1-5; D: -; size: few; CDR3: CASSPSGYSNQPQHF; DNA: TGTGCCAGTAGCCCAAGTGGTTATAGCAATCAGCCCCAGCATTTT
V: TRBV12-3/TRBV12-4; J: TRBJ1-5; D: -; size: -; CDR3: CASSLVSLGTPQHF; DNA: TGTGCCAGCAGTTTAGTATCCCTGGGTACGCCCCAGCATTTT
V: TRBV27; J: TRBJ1-4; D: -; size: -; CDR3: CASSFGGDEGNEKLFF; DNA: TGTGCCAGCAGTTTCGGGGGGGACGAGGGTAATGAAAAACTGTTTTTT
V: TRBV9; J: TRBJ1-2; D: TRBD1; size: -; CDR3: CASSVATGATPHYGYTF; DNA: TGTGCCAGCAGCGTAGCAACAGGGGCCACACCCCACTATGGCTACACCTTC
V: TRBV6-2/TRBV6-3; J: TRBJ2-3; D: -; size: few; CDR3: CASRSSSTDTQYF; DNA: TGTGCCAGCAGGTCAAGTAGCACAGATACGCAGTATTTT
V: TRBV6-5; J: TRBJ2-5; D: TRBD1; size: -; CDR3: CASSRDRGVARETQYF; DNA: TGTGCCAGCAGCCGGGACAGGGGAGTTGCGAGAGAGACCCAGTACTTC
V: TRBV12-3/TRBV12-4; J: TRBJ2-7; D: -; size: -; CDR3: CASSLTVSEQYF; DNA: TGTGCCAGCAGTTTAACGGTGTCCGAGCAGTACTTC
V: TRBV12-3/TRBV12-4; J: TRBJ2-1; D: TRBD2; size: few; CDR3: CASSPDSGGAGEQFF; DNA: TGTGCCAGCAGTCCCGATAGCGGGGGGGCCGGTGAGCAGTTCTTC
V: TRBV7-2; J: TRBJ1-5; D: -; size: -; CDR3: CASSLDRGSQPQHF; DNA: TGTGCCAGCAGCTTAGATCGGGGGTCTCAGCCCCAGCATTTT
V: TRBV29-1; J: TRBJ2-7; D: TRBD1; size: -; CDR3: CSVGDRENEQYF; DNA: TGCAGCGTTGGAGACAGGGAGAACGAGCAGTACTTC
V: TRBV5-1; J: TRBJ2-4; D: TRBD2; size: -; CDR3: CASSLQASGKNIQYF; DNA: TGCGCCAGCAGCTTGCAGGCTAGCGGTAAAAACATTCAGTACTTC
V: TRBV7-2; J: TRBJ2-3; D: -; size: -; CDR3: CASSQRQAPYF; DNA: TGTGCCAGCAGCCAACGACAGGCGCCTTATTTT